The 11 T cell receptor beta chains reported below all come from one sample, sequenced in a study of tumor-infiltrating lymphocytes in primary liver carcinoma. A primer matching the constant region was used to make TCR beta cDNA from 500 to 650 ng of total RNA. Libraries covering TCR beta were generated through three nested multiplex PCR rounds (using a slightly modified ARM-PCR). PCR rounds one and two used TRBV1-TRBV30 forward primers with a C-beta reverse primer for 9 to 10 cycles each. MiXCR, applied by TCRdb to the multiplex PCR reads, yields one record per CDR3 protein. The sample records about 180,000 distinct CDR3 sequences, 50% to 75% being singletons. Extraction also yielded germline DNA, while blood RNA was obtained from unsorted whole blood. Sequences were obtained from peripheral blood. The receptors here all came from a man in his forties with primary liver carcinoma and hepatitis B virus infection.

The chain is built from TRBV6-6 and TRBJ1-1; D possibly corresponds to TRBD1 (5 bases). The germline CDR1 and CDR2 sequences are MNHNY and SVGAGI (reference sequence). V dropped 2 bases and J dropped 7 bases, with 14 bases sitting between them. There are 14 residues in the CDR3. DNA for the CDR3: TGTGCCAGCAGTTACGGAAACCGGGACGTTGAAGCTTTCTTT. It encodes CASSYGNRDVEAFF.

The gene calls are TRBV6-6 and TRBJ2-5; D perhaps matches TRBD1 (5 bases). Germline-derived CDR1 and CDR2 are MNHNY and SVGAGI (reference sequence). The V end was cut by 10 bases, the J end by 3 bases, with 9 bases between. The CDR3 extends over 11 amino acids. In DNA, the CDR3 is TGTGCCAACAGGACGGAAGAGACCCAGTACTTC. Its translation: CANRTEETQYF.

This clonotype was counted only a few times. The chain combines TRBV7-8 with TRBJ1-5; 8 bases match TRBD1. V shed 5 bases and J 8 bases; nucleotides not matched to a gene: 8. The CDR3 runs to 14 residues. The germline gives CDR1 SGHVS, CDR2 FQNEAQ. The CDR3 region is CASSQGTGLEPQHF. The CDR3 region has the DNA TGTGCCAGCAGCCAAGGGACAGGATTAGAGCCCCAGCATTTT.

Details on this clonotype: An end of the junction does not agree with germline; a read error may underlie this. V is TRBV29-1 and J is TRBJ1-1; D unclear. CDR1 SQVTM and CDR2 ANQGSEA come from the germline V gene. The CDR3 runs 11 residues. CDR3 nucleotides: TGCAGCGTTTCCTCGAACACTGAAGCTCTCTTT. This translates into CSVSSNTEALF.

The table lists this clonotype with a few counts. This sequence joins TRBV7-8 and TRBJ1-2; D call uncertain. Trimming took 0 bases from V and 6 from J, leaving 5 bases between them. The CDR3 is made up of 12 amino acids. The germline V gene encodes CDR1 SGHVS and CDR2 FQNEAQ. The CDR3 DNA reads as TGTGCCAGCAGCTTAGCCGAAGATGGCTACACCTTC. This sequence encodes CASSLAEDGYTF.

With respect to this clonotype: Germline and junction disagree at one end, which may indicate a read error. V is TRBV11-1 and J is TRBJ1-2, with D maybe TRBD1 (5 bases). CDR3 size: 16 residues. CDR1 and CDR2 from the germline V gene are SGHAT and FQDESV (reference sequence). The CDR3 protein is CASSLVPGGANYGYIF. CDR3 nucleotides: TGTGCCAGCAGCTTAGTCCCCGGTGGGGCGAACTATGGCTACATCTTC.

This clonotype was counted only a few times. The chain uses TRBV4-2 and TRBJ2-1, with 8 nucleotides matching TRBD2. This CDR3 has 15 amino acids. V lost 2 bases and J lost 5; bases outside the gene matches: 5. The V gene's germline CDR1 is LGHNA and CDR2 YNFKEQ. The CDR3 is CASSQSSGSHNEQFF. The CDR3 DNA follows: TGTGCCAGCAGCCAAAGCAGCGGGAGCCACAATGAGCAGTTCTTC.

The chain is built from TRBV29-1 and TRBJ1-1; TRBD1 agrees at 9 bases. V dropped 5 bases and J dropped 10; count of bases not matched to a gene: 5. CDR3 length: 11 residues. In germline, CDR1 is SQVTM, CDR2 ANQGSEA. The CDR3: CSVLGQGTAFF. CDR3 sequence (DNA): TGCAGCGTTTTGGGACAGGGAACAGCTTTCTTT.

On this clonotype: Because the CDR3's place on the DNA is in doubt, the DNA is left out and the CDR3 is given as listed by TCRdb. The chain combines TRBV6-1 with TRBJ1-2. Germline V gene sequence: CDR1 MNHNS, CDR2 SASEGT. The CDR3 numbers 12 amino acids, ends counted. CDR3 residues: CANSPGGYGCTF.

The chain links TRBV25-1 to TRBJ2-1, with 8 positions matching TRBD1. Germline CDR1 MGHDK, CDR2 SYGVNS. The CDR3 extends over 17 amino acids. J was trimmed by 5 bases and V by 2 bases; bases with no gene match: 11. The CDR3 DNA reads TGTGCCAGCAGTGAAGGGTGGGGGACAGGACCCCACAATGAGCAGTTCTTC. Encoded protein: CASSEGWGTGPHNEQFF.

The CDR3 bases are TGTGCCAGCAGCTTATGGCCCACTGAAGCTTTCTTT. This sequence encodes CASSLWPTEAFF. The V and J genes are TRBV7-9 and TRBJ1-1; D uncertain. Trimming pared 2 bases from V and 4 bases from J, leaving 5 bases between. Germline V gene lookup returns CDR1 SEHNR and CDR2 FQNEAQ (reference sequence). The CDR3 runs 12 residues.